This T cell receptor (beta chain) was identified during a study of Graves' ophthalmopathy and Graves' hyperthyroidism. Germline CDR1 SNHLY, CDR2 FYNNEI. V lost 8 bases and J 0 bases, leaving 14 bases between the germline ends. The CDR3 covers 14 residues. This clonotype was counted many times. Its antigen is unidentified. RNA transcripts provided the template for amplifying TCR beta CDR3 regions. The workflow started with a first-round RT-PCR run with HTBI primers and then moved on to a second-round multiplex PCR. TCRdb re-called the multiplex PCR reads through MiXCR, storing one row per CDR3 protein. The table includes some 410,000 distinct CDR3 sequences, around 21% detected once. Findings and limits, study-wide: With just under 90% sensitivity and 81.08% specificity, a 13-signature model separated ophthalmopathy from stable hyperthyroidism. With a specificity of 72.22% and a sensitivity of 70% to 71%, the model predicted ophthalmopathy progression.

The clonotype was recovered from a woman aged 18-35 years with stable Graves' hyperthyroidism. Sequencing used peripheral blood. The J gene is TRBJ2-7, the V gene TRBV2; possibly TRBD2 for D (5 bases). The CDR3 loop reads CASDGLESSYEQYF. The CDR3 coding sequence is TGTGCCAGCGACGGACTGGAGAGCTCCTACGAGCAGTACTTC.